These 23 T cell receptor beta chains came from one sample sequenced in a study of cytomegalovirus exposure and HLA in healthy donors. The PCR used 60 Vbeta and 13 Jbeta primers. Using immunoSEQ multiplex PCR, the repertoire was profiled, and TCRdb retains in-frame clones only, with some absent. Here the sample spans about 160,000 clones, 84% being singletons. The sequencing sample was made of PBMCs. Every receptor here comes from a young man in good health and CMV-seronegative.

In its sample, this clone was seen a few times. V is TRBV13 and J is TRBJ2-1; 9 bases fit TRBD2. Germline V gene sequence: CDR1 PRHDT, CDR2 FYEKMQ (reference sequence). The J segment lost 8 bases and the V segment lost 0 bases, leaving 8 bases of the junction unmatched. CDR3 length: 16 amino acids. The CDR3 coding sequence is TGTGCCAGCAGCTTAGGCTGGGGACTAGCTTCCCATGAGCAGTTCTTC. This gives the protein CASSLGWGLASHEQFF.

The genes are TRBV15 and TRBJ2-1; D might be TRBD1 (6 bases). Trimming left V 5 bases short and J 6 bases short, with 8 bases between. The V gene's germline CDR1 is LNHNV and CDR2 YYDKDF (reference sequence). The CDR3 runs to 12 residues. CDR3 nucleotides: TGTGCCACCAGCTTACAGGGCAATGAGCAGTTCTTC. This gives the protein CATSLQGNEQFF.

Only one count was recorded for this clone. V usage is TRBV5-6 and J usage is TRBJ1-2, with D perhaps TRBD1 (5 bases). The CDR3 runs 16 residues. V lost 4 bases and J 5 bases, leaving 21 bases between the germline ends. CDR1 SGHDT and CDR2 YYEEEE come from the germline V gene. CDR3 DNA: TGTGCCAGCAGCACTTTCGGCGGGGGGGAGTCGTATGGCTACACCTTC. This encodes CASSTFGGGESYGYTF.

The rearrangement joins TRBV5-1 to TRBJ1-5; D perhaps matches TRBD1 (5 bases). V dropped 4 bases and J dropped 7 bases, with 18 bases sitting between them. Germline CDR1 reads SGHRS; CDR2 reads YFSETQ. The CDR3 spans 15 residues. In DNA form, the CDR3 reads TGCGCCAGCAGCCCTATGCCGGGGGTTGGGCAGCCCCAGCATTTT. Translation: CASSPMPGVGQPQHF.

This clone was picked up one time. The V and J genes are TRBV7-9 and TRBJ2-5; 7 positions agree with TRBD1. The germline V gene encodes CDR1 SEHNR and CDR2 FQNEAQ (reference sequence). The trim removed 8 bases at V and 4 bases at J, leaving 4 bases unmatched. CDR3 length: 12 residues. The CDR3 spells CASEGQSETQYF. The CDR3 DNA sequence: TGTGCCAGCGAGGGACAGTCAGAGACCCAGTACTTC. Filled out from reference TRBV7-9 and TRBJ2-5, the complete variable domain reads DTGVSQNPRHKITKRGQNVTFRCDPISEHNRLYWYRQTLGQGPEFLTYFQNEAQLEKSRLLSDRFSAERPKGSFSTLEIQRTEQGDSAMYLCASEGQSETQYFGPGTRLLVL.

This clone was counted a few times. The chain combines TRBV6-6 with TRBJ1-1, with TRBD1 identical over 7 bases. In germline, CDR1 is MNHNY, CDR2 SVGAGI (reference sequence). The ends lost 0 bases at V and 4 bases at J; junction bases unmatched: 5. The CDR3 totals 15 residues. DNA of the CDR3: TGTGCCAGCAGTTACTCGAACAGGGGAAGCACTGAAGCTTTCTTT. It is translated as CASSYSNRGSTEAFF.

The gene calls are TRBV7-8 and TRBJ1-5; 9 bases match TRBD1. CDR3 length: 15 amino acids. Germline values: CDR1 SGHVS, CDR2 FQNEAQ. Trimming removed 2 bases from V and 6 bases from J; junction bases left unmatched: 5. Here the CDR3 reads CASSLNRGRVQPQHF. DNA of the CDR3: TGTGCCAGCAGCTTAAACAGGGGGCGCGTTCAGCCCCAGCATTTT.

The chain carries TRBV18 and TRBJ2-7; D perhaps matches TRBD2 (6 bases). The CDR3 is 13 residues long. CDR1 and CDR2 (germline): KGHSH, LQKENI. Trimming stripped 6 bases from V and 6 bases from J, with 15 bases between. DNA of the CDR3: TGTGCCAGCTCCTCATCCCGGGACTCCGAGCAGTACTTC. It codes for CASSSSRDSEQYF. Supplemented by reference TRBV18 and TRBJ2-7, the full variable domain reads NAGVMQNPRHLVRRRGQEARLRCSPMKGHSHVYWYRQLPEEGLKFMVYLQKENIIDESGMPKERFSAEFPKEGPSILRIQQVVRGDSAAYFCASSSSRDSEQYFGPGTRLTVT.

In its sample, this clone was seen a few times. This chain connects TRBV5-4 to TRBJ2-7; TRBD2 is a possible D gene (6 bases). The CDR3 contains 14 residues. Deletions cut 4 bases from V and 4 bases from J, with 15 bases between. CDR1 is SGHNT and CDR2 is YYREEE in the germline V gene (reference sequence). CDR3 amino acids: CASSPGLSEYEQYF. The CDR3 nucleotides read TGTGCCAGCAGCCCGGGACTTTCAGAATACGAGCAGTACTTC.

The chain recombines TRBV6-1 with TRBJ2-7; the match to TRBD1 covers 7 bases. The germline V gene has CDR1 MNHNS and CDR2 SASEGT. The CDR3 loop spans 13 amino acids. J lost 5 bases, V lost 7 bases, and 8 bases had no gene match. CDR3 sequence (DNA): TGTGCCAGCACTCGACAGGGTTCAAACGAGCAGTACTTC. It specifies CASTRQGSNEQYF.

The chain uses TRBV18 and TRBJ2-5; 8 bases match TRBD1. Judging by the DNA end, TRBJ2-7 fits better; the J call may be wrong. The germline V gene has CDR1 KGHSH and CDR2 LQKENI. The CDR3 has 15 residues. The CDR3 loop is CASSPPRTGNYEQYF. The CDR3 nucleotides read TGTGCCAGCTCACCACCTAGGACAGGGAACTACGAGCAGTACTTC.

V usage is TRBV11-3 and J usage is TRBJ2-1, with D uncertain. Germline V gene lookup returns CDR1 SGHNT and CDR2 YENEEA. The germline V and J ends were trimmed by 2 bases and 0 bases, with 8 bases remaining between them. The CDR3 extends over 15 amino acids. The CDR3 DNA is TGTGCCAGCAGCTTAAAGTCCAGCTCCTACAATGAGCAGTTCTTC. It specifies CASSLKSSSYNEQFF. Supplemented by reference TRBV11-3 and TRBJ2-1, the full variable domain reads EAGVVQSPRYKIIEKKQPVAFWCNPISGHNTLYWYLQNLGQGPELLIRYENEEAVDDSQLPKDRFSAERLKGVDSTLKIQPAELGDSAVYLCASSLKSSSYNEQFFGPGTRLTVL.

This chain uses TRBV7-2 with TRBJ1-1; the D gene is possibly TRBD1 (5 bases). V shed 5 bases and J shed 11 bases, with 12 bases lying between them. Germline CDR1 SGHTA, CDR2 FQGNSA. The length of the CDR3 is 11 residues. The DNA for the CDR3 is TGTGCCAGCAGCCCAGGGAATTCGGCTTTCTTT. It translates to CASSPGNSAFF.

The rearrangement links TRBV7-8 to TRBJ2-1; a possible D gene is TRBD1 (5 bases). V was trimmed by 5 bases and J by 10 bases, leaving 15 bases between them. The CDR3 is 13 residues long. Germline V gene data show CDR1 as SGHVS and CDR2 as FQNEAQ. CDR3 in DNA: TGTGCCAGCAGCCCCAACCCAAGGGGCGAGCAGTTCTTC. It codes for CASSPNPRGEQFF.

This clone was found once. A read error may account for a junction end that differs from germline. V usage is TRBV2 and J usage is TRBJ2-6; TRBD1 might be the D (5 bases). Germline CDR1 reads SNHLY; CDR2 reads FYNNEI. The CDR3 extends over 16 amino acids. The CDR3 loop is CASSYQGASVANVLTF. DNA of the CDR3: TGTGCCAGCAGCTACCAGGGCGCCTCTGTGGCCAACGTCCTGACTTTC.

The chain joins TRBV10-3 to TRBJ2-7, with 7 nucleotides matching TRBD2. Trimming at V came to 0 bases and at J to 3 bases, leaving 5 bases not matched to a gene. Germline loops: CDR1 ENHRY, CDR2 SYGVKD. This CDR3 has 15 residues. The DNA for the CDR3 is TGTGCCATCAGTGAGTCTACGGGAGGAGGCTACGAGCAGTACTTC. Protein: CAISESTGGGYEQYF.

This clone came up a few times. This chain uses TRBV5-1 with TRBJ2-7; TRBD2 might be the D (6 bases). Germline V gene lookup returns CDR1 SGHRS and CDR2 YFSETQ. The CDR3 length is 15 residues. The V gene lost 4 bases and the J gene lost 0 bases, with 14 bases spanning the gap. The CDR3 region is CASSPRWGVSYEQYF. The CDR3 coding sequence is TGCGCCAGCAGCCCTAGATGGGGGGTCTCCTACGAGCAGTACTTC. The full variable domain, in which reference TRBV5-1 and TRBJ2-7 provide the parts outside the CDR3, is KAGVTQTPRYLIKTRGQQVTLSCSPISGHRSVSWYQQTPGQGLQFLFEYFSETQRNKGNFPGRFSGRQFSNSRSEMNVSTLELGDSALYLCASSPRWGVSYEQYFGPGTRLTVT.

This chain uses TRBV27 with TRBJ2-6, with TRBD1 as a possible D gene (6 bases). Between the trimmed V and J ends, which lost 3 bases and 2 bases, there was a span of 17 bases. This CDR3 region has 18 residues. The V gene's germline CDR1 is MNHEY and CDR2 SMNVEV (reference sequence). The CDR3 DNA is TGTGCCAGCAGTTTCTATGGCAGGGGAACACCTGGGGCCAACGTCCTGACTTTC. Protein: CASSFYGRGTPGANVLTF.

This clone was seen more than once but under ten times. The gene calls are TRBV7-3 and TRBJ2-7, with TRBD2 identical over 7 bases. There are 16 residues in the CDR3. Trimming removed 0 bases from V and 0 bases from J; junction bases left unmatched: 5. The germline gives CDR1 SGHTA, CDR2 FQGTGA. The CDR3 DNA sequence: TGTGCCAGCAGCTTAACGATAGCGGGTCTCTCCTACGAGCAGTACTTC. This translates into CASSLTIAGLSYEQYF.

In nucleotides, the CDR3 is TGTGCCAGCAGCGTAGACTGGGGCTCGGGCACTGAAGCTTTCTTT. As protein: CASSVDWGSGTEAFF. The chain links TRBV9 to TRBJ1-1, with a weak D call TRBD1 (5 bases). The CDR3 length is 15 residues. Germline V gene sequence: CDR1 SGDLS, CDR2 YYNGEE. Trimming took off 0 bases at V and 4 bases at J, with 13 bases between the two ends.

The rearrangement joins TRBV6-5 to TRBJ1-1; D ambiguous. The CDR3 spans 13 residues. CDR1 MNHEY and CDR2 SVGAGI come from the germline V gene. V was clipped by 0 bases and J by 4 bases, with 6 bases between them. DNA of the CDR3: TGTGCCAGCAGTTACTCGAAGAGCACTGAAGCTTTCTTT. This codes for CASSYSKSTEAFF.

This clone has a single count. The rearrangement uses TRBV28 and TRBJ2-1, with 7 nucleotides matching TRBD1. The CDR3 consists of 15 residues. Per germline, CDR1 MDHEN and CDR2 SYDVKM. Trimming at V came to 4 bases and at J to 0 bases, leaving 3 bases not matched to a gene. The CDR3 DNA sequence: TGTGCCAGCAGTTCGGGACAGAGCTCCTACAATGAGCAGTTCTTC. Its translation is CASSSGQSSYNEQFF.

With respect to this clone: The junction does not match germline at one end; this may be a read error. The chain couples TRBV7-9 to TRBJ1-6; TRBD1 matches at 8 bases. The CDR3 runs to 15 residues. Per the germline V gene, CDR1 is SEHNR and CDR2 is FQNEAQ (reference sequence). The CDR3 region is CSSSLETGEASPLHF. CDR3 in DNA: TGTTCCAGCAGCCTAGAGACAGGGGAAGCGTCACCCCTCCACTTT.